This T cell receptor beta chain was profiled in a study of blood T cells in healthy people across ages. Notes on the study in general: Measured against age, TCR beta diversity per million T cells decreased in a roughly linear manner. Fewer expanded clones and more diversity marked long-lived versus aged donors.

Through a sample-barcoded 5' primer and a J-beta primer mix, a second PCR was run for roughly 7 to 11 cycles. A template-switch adaptor that had 12 random nucleotides put a tag on each cDNA molecule. TCRdb re-called the 5' RACE reads with MiXCR, one entry per CDR3 protein. The data contain 550,000 to 800,000 distinct CDR3 sequences, roughly 30% of them singletons. The CDR3 length is 18 residues. The germline V and J ends were trimmed by 0 bases and 3 bases, with 19 bases remaining between them. To note about this clonotype: Its cognate antigen is unknown.

The rearrangement links TRBV12-3 or TRBV12-4 to TRBJ2-3; the D gene is possibly TRBD1 (6 bases). The sequence was obtained from a woman of 80 years or more in good health. The sequenced sample consisted of blood. CDR3 amino acids: CASSLAEGTQVRTDTQYF. The CDR3 DNA is TGTGCCAGCAGTTTAGCGGAAGGGACACAAGTAAGGACAGATACGCAGTATTTT.